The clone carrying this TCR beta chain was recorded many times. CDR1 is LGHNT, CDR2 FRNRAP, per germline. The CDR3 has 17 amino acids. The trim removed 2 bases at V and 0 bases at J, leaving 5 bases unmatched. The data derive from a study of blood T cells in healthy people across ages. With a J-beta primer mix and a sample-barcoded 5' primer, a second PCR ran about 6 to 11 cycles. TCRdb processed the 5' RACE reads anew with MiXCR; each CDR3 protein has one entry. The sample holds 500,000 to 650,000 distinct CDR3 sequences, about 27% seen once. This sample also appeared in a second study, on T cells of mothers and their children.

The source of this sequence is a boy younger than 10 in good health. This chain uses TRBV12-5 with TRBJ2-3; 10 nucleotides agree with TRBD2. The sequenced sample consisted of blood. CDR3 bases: TGTGCTAGTGGTTTGCTCGTGACTAGCGGGAGCACAGATACGCAGTATTTT. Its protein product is CASGLLVTSGSTDTQYF. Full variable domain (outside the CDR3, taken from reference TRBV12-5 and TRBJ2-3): DARVTQTPRHKVTEMGQEVTMRCQPILGHNTVFWYRQTMMQGLELLAYFRNRAPLDDSGMPKDRFSAEMPDATLATLKIQPSEPRDSAVYFCASGLLVTSGSTDTQYFGPGTRLTVL.